This TCR beta chain was identified in a study of cytomegalovirus exposure and HLA in healthy donors. The PCR contained 60 Vbeta and 13 Jbeta primers. This table comes from immunoSEQ multiplex PCR, and its TCRdb copy is limited to in-frame clones, with some not included. Its table lists more than 130,000 clones. These donors counted as nominally healthy when sampled, but unrecorded immune exposures were likely. Whole-study results and caveats: The likely origin of a cluster of highly shared sequence variants was a sequencing artifact. In vitro, a few CMV-associated chains proved specific for CMV antigens. Reports indicated that the classifier achieved high specificity and sensitivity in diagnosing cytomegalovirus status.

As to this clone: The antigen remains undetermined.

The germline V gene encodes CDR1 KGHSH and CDR2 LQKENI. This CDR3 has 16 residues. V was shortened by 0 bases and J by 0 bases, with 12 bases between the two germline ends. The source is a man aged 35 to 55 in good health and CMV-seronegative. V usage is TRBV18 and J usage is TRBJ2-7, with D hard to call. The sequenced material came from PBMCs. The CDR3 DNA follows: TGTGCCAGCTCACCACCGATGGGCCGCAGCTCCTACGAGCAGTACTTC. It codes for CASSPPMGRSSYEQYF. Full variable domain (outside the CDR3, taken from reference TRBV18 and TRBJ2-7): NAGVMQNPRHLVRRRGQEARLRCSPMKGHSHVYWYRQLPEEGLKFMVYLQKENIIDESGMPKERFSAEFPKEGPSILRIQQVVRGDSAAYFCASSPPMGRSSYEQYFGPGTRLTVT.